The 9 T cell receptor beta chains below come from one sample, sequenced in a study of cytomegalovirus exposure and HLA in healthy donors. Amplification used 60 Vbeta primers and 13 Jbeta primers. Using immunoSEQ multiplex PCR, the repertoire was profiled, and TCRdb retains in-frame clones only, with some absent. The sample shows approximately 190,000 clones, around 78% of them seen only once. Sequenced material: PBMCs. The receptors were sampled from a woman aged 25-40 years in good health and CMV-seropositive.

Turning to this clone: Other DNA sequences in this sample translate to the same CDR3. The CDR3 DNA reads as TGCAGTGCTAGCGGCACAGATACGCAGTATTTT. It codes for CSASGTDTQYF. The gene calls are TRBV20-1 and TRBJ2-3; D not certain. The V gene's germline CDR1 is DFQATT and CDR2 SNEGSKA (reference sequence). Trimming removed 3 bases from V and 1 base from J, with 2 bases in between. The CDR3 has 11 residues.

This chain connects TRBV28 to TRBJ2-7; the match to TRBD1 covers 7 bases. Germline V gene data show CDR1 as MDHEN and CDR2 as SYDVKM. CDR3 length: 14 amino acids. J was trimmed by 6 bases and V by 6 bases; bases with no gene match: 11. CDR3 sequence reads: CASRLQGQGVEQYF. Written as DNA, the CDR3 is TGTGCCAGCAGGCTACAGGGGCAAGGGGTCGAGCAGTACTTC.

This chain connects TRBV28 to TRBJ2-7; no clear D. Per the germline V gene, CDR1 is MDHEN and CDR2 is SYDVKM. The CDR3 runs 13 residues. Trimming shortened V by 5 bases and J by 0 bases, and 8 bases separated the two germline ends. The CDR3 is CASSAASSYEQYF. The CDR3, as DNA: TGTGCCAGCAGTGCGGCTAGCTCCTACGAGCAGTACTTC. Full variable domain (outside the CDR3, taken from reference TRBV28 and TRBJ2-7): DVKVTQSSRYLVKRTGEKVFLECVQDMDHENMFWYRQDPGLGLRLIYFSYDVKMKEKGDIPEGYSVSREKKERFSLILESASTNQTSMYLCASSAASSYEQYFGPGTRLTVT.

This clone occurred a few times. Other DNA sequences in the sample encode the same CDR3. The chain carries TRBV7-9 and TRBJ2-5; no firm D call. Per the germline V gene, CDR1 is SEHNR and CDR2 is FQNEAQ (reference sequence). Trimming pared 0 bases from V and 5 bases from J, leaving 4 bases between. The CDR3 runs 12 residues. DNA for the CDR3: TGTGCCAGCAGCTTAGCGCGGGAGACCCAGTACTTC. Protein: CASSLARETQYF.

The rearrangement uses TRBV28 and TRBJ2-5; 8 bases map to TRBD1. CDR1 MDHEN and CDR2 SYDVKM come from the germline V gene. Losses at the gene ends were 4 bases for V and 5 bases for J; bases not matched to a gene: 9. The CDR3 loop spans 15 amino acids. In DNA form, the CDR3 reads TGTGCCAGCAGTTCAAACAGGGGGATGAGGGAGACCCAGTACTTC. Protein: CASSSNRGMRETQYF.

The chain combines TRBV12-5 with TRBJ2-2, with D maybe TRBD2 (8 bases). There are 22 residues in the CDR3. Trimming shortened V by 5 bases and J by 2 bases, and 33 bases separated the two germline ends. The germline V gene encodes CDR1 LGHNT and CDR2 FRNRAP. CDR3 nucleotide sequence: TGTGCTAGTGGTATCCGGACGGGGGGGATAGGGGGCCCCTCATTTAACACCGGGGAGCTGTTTTTT. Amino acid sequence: CASGIRTGGIGGPSFNTGELFF.

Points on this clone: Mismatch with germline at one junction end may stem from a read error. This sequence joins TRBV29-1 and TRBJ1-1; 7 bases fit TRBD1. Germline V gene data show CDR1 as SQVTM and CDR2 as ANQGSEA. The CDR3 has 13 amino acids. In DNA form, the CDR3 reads TGCAGCGTTGCTAAACAGGGGAACCCTGAAGCTTTCTTT. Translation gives CSVAKQGNPEAFF.

CDR3: CASSGGPIREETQYF. In DNA form, the CDR3 reads TGTGCCAGTTCGGGGGGGCCGATTCGGGAAGAGACCCAGTACTTC. The chain has TRBV28 and TRBJ2-5, with 8 bases identical to TRBD2. Germline loops: CDR1 MDHEN, CDR2 SYDVKM. The length of the CDR3 is 15 residues. V lost 9 bases to trimming and J lost 3 bases; unmatched junction nucleotides: 12.

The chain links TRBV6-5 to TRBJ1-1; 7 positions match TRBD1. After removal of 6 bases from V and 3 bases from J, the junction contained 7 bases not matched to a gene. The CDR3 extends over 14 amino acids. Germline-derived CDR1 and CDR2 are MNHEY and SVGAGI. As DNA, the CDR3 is TGTGCCAGCAGCACCAGGGGGAAGTACACTGAAGCTTTCTTT. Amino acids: CASSTRGKYTEAFF.